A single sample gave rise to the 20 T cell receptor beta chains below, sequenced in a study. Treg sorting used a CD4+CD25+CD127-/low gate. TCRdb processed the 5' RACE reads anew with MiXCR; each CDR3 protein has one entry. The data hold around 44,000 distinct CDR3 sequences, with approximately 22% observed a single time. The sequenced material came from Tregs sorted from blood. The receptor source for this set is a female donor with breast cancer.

The CDR3 sequence is CAWKKRGLYNEQFF. CDR3 in DNA: TGTGCCTGGAAGAAGAGGGGGCTCTACAATGAGCAGTTCTTC. The chain carries TRBV30 and TRBJ2-1; TRBD1 aligns across 7 bases. Looked up from germline, CDR1 is GTSNPN and CDR2 is SVGIG (reference sequence). This CDR3 spans 14 amino acids. Losses at the gene ends were 4 bases for V and 3 bases for J; bases not matched to a gene: 6.

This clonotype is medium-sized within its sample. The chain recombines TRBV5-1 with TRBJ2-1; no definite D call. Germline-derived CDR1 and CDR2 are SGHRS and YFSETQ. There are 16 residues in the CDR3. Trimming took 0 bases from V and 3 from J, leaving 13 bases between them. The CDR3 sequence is CASSLGGWASYNEQFF. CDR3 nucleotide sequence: TGCGCCAGCAGCTTGGGGGGTTGGGCGAGCTACAATGAGCAGTTCTTC.

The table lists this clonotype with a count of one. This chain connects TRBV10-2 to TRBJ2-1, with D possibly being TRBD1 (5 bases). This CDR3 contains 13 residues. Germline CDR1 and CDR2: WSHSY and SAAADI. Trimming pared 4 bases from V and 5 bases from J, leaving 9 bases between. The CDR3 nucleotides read TGCGCCAGCAGTGGACAGAGAAACAATGAGCAGTTCTTC. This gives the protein CASSGQRNNEQFF.

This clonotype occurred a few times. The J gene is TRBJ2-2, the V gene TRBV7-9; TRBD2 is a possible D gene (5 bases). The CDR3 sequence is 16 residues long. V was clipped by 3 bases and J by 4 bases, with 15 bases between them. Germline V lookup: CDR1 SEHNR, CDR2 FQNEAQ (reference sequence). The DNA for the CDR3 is TGTGCCAGCAGCTTTGTGGAGGCGACATTCACCGGGGAGCTGTTTTTT. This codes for CASSFVEATFTGELFF.

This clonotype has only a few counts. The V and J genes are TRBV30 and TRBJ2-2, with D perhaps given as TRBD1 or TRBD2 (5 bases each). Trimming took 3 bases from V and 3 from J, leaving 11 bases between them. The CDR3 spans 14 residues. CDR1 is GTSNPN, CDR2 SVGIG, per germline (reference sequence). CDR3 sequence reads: CAWRPWGYTGELFF. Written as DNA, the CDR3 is TGTGCCTGGAGACCCTGGGGGTACACCGGGGAGCTGTTTTTT.

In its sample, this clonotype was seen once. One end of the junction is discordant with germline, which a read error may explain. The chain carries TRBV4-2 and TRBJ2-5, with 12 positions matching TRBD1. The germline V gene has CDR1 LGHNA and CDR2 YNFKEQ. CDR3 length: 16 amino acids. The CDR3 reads CASSPQGQGAWETQYF. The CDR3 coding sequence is TGCGCCAGCAGCCCACAGGGACAGGGGGCGTGGGAGACCCAGTACTTC.

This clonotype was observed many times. The CDR3 DNA sequence: TGTGCCAGCAGCGTAGAGGGGGGTATCTCTGGAAACACCATATATTTT. Residues: CASSVEGGISGNTIYF. V is TRBV9 and J is TRBJ1-3; possible D gene TRBD1, 6 bases. Germline V gene sequence: CDR1 SGDLS, CDR2 YYNGEE. The CDR3 has 16 amino acids. Trimming pared 0 bases from V and 0 bases from J, leaving 10 bases between.

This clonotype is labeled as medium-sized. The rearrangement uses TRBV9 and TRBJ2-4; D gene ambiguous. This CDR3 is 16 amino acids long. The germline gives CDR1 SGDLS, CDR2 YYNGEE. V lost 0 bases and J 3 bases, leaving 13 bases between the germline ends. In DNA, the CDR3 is TGTGCCAGCAGCGTAGCTACGACGTGGGGCAAAAACATTCAGTACTTC. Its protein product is CASSVATTWGKNIQYF.

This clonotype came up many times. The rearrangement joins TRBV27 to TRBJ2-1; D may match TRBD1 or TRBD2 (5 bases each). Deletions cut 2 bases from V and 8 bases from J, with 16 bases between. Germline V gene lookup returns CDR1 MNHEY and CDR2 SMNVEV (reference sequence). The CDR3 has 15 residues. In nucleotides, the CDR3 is TGTGCCAGCAGTTTACAGGGTACAGCGGAGTATGAGCAGTTCTTC. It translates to CASSLQGTAEYEQFF.

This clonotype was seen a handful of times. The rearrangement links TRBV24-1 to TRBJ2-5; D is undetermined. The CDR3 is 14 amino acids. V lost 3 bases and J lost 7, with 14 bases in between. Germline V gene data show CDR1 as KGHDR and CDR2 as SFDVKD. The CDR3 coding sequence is TGTGCCACCAGTGATCGCGATAGGCCGGGGACCCAGTACTTC. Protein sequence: CATSDRDRPGTQYF.

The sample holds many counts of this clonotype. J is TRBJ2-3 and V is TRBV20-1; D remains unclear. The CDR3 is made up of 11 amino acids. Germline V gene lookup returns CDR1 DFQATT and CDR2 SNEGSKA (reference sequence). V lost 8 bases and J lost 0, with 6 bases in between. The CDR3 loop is CSYLSTDTQYF. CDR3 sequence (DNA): TGCAGTTATTTAAGCACAGATACGCAGTATTTT.

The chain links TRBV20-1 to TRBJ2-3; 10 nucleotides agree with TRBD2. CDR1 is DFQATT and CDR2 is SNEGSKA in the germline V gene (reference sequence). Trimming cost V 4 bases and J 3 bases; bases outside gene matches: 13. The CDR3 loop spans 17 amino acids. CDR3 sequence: CSATPSIASGSTDTQYF. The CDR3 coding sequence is TGCAGTGCTACCCCTAGCATCGCTAGCGGGAGTACAGATACGCAGTATTTT.

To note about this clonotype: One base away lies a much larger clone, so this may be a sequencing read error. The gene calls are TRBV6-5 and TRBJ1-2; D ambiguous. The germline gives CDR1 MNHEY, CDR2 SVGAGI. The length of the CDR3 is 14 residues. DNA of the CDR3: TGTGCCAGCAGTTACAGGCCAGTTAACTGTGGCTACACCTTC. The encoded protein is CASSYRPVNCGYTF.

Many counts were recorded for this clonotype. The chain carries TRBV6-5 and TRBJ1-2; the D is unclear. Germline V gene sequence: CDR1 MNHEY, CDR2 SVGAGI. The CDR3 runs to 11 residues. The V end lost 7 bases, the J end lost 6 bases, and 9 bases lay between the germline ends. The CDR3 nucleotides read TGTGCCAGCACCATGGGAGATGGCTACACCTTC. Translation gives CASTMGDGYTF.

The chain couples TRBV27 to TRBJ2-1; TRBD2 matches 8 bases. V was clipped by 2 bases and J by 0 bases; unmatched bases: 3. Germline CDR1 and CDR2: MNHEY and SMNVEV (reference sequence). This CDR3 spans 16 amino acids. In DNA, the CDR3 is TGTGCCAGCAGTTTACCAGCGGGAGCCTCCTACAATGAGCAGTTCTTC. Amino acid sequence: CASSLPAGASYNEQFF.

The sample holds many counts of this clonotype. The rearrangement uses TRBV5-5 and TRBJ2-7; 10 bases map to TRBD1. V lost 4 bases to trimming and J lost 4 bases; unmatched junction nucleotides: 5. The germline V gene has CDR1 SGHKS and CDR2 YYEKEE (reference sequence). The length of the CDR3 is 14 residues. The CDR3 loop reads CASSQTGGWYEQYF. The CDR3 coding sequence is TGTGCCAGCAGCCAGACAGGGGGCTGGTACGAGCAGTACTTC.

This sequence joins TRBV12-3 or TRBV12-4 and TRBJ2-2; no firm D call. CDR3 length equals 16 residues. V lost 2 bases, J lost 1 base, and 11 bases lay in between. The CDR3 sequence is CASSLTRSRNTGELFF. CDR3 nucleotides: TGTGCCAGCAGTTTAACGCGTTCACGGAACACCGGGGAGCTGTTTTTT.

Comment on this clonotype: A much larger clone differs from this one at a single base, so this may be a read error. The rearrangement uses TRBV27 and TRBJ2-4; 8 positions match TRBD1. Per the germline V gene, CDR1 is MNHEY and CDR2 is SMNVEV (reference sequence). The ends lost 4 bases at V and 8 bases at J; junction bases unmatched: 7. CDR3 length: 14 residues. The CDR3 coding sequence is TGTGCCAGCAGTTCGCAGGGGGCGCCTCACATTCAGTACTTC. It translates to CASSSQGAPHIQYF.

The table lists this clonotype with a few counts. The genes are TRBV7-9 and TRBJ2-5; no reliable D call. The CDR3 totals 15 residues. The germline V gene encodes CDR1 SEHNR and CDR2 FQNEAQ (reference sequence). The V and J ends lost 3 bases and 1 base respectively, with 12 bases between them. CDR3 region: CASSFRPRSQETQYF. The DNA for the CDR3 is TGTGCCAGCAGCTTTCGTCCTCGGTCCCAAGAGACCCAGTACTTC.

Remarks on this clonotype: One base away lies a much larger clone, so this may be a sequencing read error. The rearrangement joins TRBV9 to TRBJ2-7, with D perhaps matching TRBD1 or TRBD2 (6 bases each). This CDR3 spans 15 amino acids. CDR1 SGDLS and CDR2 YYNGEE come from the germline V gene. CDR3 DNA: TGTGCCGGCAGCGCAGGGGACTCCCGGACCTACGAGCAGTACTTC. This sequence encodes CAGSAGDSRTYEQYF.